The T cell receptor (beta chain) under discussion was sequenced for a study of neurological immune-mediated disorders. Study-wide points: The absence of any CDR3 amino acid sequence shared by expanded clones across subjects suggests that repertoires were private in all groups.

Every sequencing run drew on 15-18 subjects and yielded over 200 million TCR-beta sequences. TCRdb re-derived calls from the 5' RACE reads in MiXCR, one entry per CDR3 protein. Altogether roughly 120,000 distinct CDR3 sequences are present, about 3.4% being singletons, with the ten largest covering 1.3%. The V end was cut by 1 base, the J end by 10 bases, with 17 bases between. The CDR3 runs 15 residues. Germline-derived CDR1 and CDR2 are SGHTA and FQGNSA. In its sample, this clonotype was seen many times. The antigen is undetermined. The clonotype comes from a woman in her 30s with multiple sclerosis. This chain joins TRBV7-2 and TRBJ1-5; D ambiguous. The sequenced sample was PBMCs. DNA of the CDR3: TGTGCCAGCAGCTTAGGGGCCAGCTCACAAGGACCCCAGCATTTT. Its protein product is CASSLGASSQGPQHF.